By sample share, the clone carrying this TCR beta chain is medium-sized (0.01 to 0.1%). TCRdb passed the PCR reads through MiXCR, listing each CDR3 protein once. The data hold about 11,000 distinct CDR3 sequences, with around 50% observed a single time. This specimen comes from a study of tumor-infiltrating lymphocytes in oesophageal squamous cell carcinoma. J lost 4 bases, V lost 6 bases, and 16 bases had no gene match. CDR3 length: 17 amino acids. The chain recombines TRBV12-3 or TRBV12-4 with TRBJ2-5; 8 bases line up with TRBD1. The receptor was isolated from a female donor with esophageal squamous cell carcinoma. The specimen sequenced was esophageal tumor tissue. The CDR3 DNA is TGTGCCAGCAGCTTCTTCCCTTCAGGGGGCGTCGGAGAGACCCAGTACTTC. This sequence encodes CASSFFPSGGVGETQYF.